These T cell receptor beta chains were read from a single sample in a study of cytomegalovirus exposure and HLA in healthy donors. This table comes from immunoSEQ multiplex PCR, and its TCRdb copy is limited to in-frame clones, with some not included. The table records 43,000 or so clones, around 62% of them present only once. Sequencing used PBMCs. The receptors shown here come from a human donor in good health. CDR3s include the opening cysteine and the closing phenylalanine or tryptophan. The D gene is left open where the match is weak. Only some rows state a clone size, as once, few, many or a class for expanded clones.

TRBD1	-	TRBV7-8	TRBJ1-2	TGTGCCAGCAGCTTGTCGGGACAGCCCAACTATGGCTACACCTTC	CASSLSGQPNYGYTF
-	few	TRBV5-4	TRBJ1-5	TGTGCCAGCAGCTTGGGGGGCTGGAACAATCAGCCCCAGCATTTT	CASSLGGWNNQPQHF
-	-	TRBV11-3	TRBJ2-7	TGTGCCAGCAGCAGAAGCTCAGGGGTAGCCGAGCAGTACTTC	CASSRSSGVAEQYF
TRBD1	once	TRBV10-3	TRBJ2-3	TGTGCCATCAAGCAGGGGGTCGGGACAGATACGCAGTATTTT	CAIKQGVGTDTQYF
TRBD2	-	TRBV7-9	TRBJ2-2	TGTGCCAGCAGCCTCGGACTAGCCGCCGGGGAGCTGTTTTTT	CASSLGLAAGELFF
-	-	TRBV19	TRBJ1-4	TGTGCCAGTAACTCACTCGACAGCACAACTAATGAAAAACTGTTTTTT	CASNSLDSTTNEKLFF
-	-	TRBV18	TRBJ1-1	TGTGCCAGCTCTTACACGACAGAGAACACTGAAGCTTTCTTT	CASSYTTENTEAFF
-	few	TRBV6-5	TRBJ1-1	TGTGCCAGCAGTTTAGGGGGGGGCGGCACTGAAGCTTTCTTT	CASSLGGGGTEAFF
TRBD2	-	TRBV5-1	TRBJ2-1	TGCGCCAGCAGCTTGAGCGGGGGGAATTACAATGAGCAGTTCTTC	CASSLSGGNYNEQFF
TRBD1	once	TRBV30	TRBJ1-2	TGTGCCTGGCTTGGGGACAGATCTAACTATGGCTACACCTTC	CAWLGDRSNYGYTF
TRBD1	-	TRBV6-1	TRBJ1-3	TGTGCCAGCAGTCAAGACAGGGATTCTGCCGGAAACACCATATATTTT	CASSQDRDSAGNTIYF
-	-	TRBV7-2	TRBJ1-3	TGTGCCAGCGGCAGGAACTCTGGAAACACCATATATTTT	CASGRNSGNTIYF
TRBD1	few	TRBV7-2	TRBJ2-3	TGTGCCAGCAGCTTAGTACAGGCAAGGGGGCCAGATACGCAGTATTTT	CASSLVQARGPDTQYF
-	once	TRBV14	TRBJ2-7	TGTGCCACCTCATTTTCCGGGTCTGGCTACGAGCAGTACTTC	CATSFSGSGYEQYF
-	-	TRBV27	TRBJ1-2	TGTGCCGCAGCGAGGGGGGGCAACTATGGCTACACCTTC	CAAARGGNYGYTF
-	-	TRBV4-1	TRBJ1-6	TGCGCCAGCAGCCTCCACAGGGCCTATAATTCACCCCTCCACTTT	CASSLHRAYNSPLHF
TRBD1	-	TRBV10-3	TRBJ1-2	TGTGCCATCAGTGGAGAACAGGGGACCTATGGCTACACCTTC	CAISGEQGTYGYTF
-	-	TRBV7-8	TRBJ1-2	TGTGCCAGCAGCTTAGAATACAGGGATAACTATGGCTACACCTTC	CASSLEYRDNYGYTF
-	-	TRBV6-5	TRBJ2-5	TGTGCCAGCAGCCGCGGGGATCAAGAGACCCAGTACTTC	CASSRGDQETQYF
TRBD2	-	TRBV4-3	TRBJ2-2	TGCGCCAGCAGCCAAGGTCTAGCGGGGTACACCGGGGAGCTGTTTTTT	CASSQGLAGYTGELFF
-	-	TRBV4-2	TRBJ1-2	TGTGCCAGCAGCCAAGGAACAGGGTACTATGGCTACACCTTC	CASSQGTGYYGYTF
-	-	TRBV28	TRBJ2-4	TGTGCCAGCAGCCCCAGACTTCTAGCCAAAAACATTCAGTACTTC	CASSPRLLAKNIQYF
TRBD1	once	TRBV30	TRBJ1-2	TGTGCCTGGAGTGGGGACAGCCTGTATGGCTACACCTTC	CAWSGDSLYGYTF
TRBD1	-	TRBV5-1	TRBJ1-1	TGCGCCAGCAGCTCGGGACAGTTGAACACTGAAGCTTTCTTT	CASSSGQLNTEAFF
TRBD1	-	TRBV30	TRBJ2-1	TGTGCCTGTAGGGACAGACCGCCCTACAATGAGCAGTTCTTC	CACRDRPPYNEQFF
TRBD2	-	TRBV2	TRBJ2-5	TGTGCCAGCAGTGAATCTGTCGGACTAGCGGCCTCTCCCCAGTACTTC	CASSESVGLAASPQYF
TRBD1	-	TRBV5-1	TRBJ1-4	TGCGCCAGCAGCTTGGCCAGGGGGGCCCATGAAAAACTGTTTTTT	CASSLARGAHEKLFF
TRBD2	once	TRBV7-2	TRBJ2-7	TGTGCCAGCAGCTTAGTGCTAGCGGGGGGGCCCGGCGAGCAGTACTTC	CASSLVLAGGPGEQYF
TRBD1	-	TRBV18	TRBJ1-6	TGTGCCAGCTCACCGGGACAGGGAAGATCACCCCTCCACTTT	CASSPGQGRSPLHF
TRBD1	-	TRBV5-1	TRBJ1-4	TGCGCCAGCAGCTCCGGGACAGCCTATGAAAAACTGTTTTTT	CASSSGTAYEKLFF
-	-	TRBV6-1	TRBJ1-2	TGTGCCAGCAGTGGGACAAAGTTTGGCTACACCTTC	CASSGTKFGYTF
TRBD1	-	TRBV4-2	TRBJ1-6	TGTGCCAGCAGCCAAACAATTTCCGGGACAGGGGGTTCACCCCTCCACTTT	CASSQTISGTGGSPLHF
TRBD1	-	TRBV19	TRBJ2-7	TGTGCCAGTAGTATACTGACAGGGAGCGAGCAGTACTTC	CASSILTGSEQYF
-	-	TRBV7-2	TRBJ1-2	TGTGCCAGCAGAGAGGGTTTTAACTATGGCTACACCTTC	CASREGFNYGYTF
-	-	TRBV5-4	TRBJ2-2	TGTGCCAGCAGCTCCCCTATAAGCACCGGGGAGCTGTTTTTT	CASSSPISTGELFF
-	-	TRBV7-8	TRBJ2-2	TGTGCCAGCAGTCAAACAGGGAGTAACACCGGGGAGCTGTTTTTT	CASSQTGSNTGELFF
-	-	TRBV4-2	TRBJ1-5	TGTGCCAGCAGCCAAGATCGGATGGGGGACTATCAGCCCCAGCATTTT	CASSQDRMGDYQPQHF
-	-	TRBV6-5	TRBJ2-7	TGTGCCAGCAGTTTGACTAGTGGGGCCTACGAGCAGTACTTC	CASSLTSGAYEQYF
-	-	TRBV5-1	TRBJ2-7	TGCGCCAGCAGCTTGTCTGTAGCGGAGACCTACGAGCAGTACTTC	CASSLSVAETYEQYF
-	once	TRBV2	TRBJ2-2	TGTGCCAGCACAGGGGGGTGGGGGGCCGGGGAGCTGTTTTTT	CASTGGWGAGELFF
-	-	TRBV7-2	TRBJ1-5	TGTGCCAGCAGCCTGACAGTATATCAGCCCCAGCATTTT	CASSLTVYQPQHF
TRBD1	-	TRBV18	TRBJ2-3	TGTGCCAGCTCACCAACAGGGGCGGACACAGATACGCAGTATTTT	CASSPTGADTDTQYF
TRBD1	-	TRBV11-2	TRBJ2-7	TGTGCCAGCAGCCAATTAGGTGGACAGGGGACGTACGAGCAGTACTTC	CASSQLGGQGTYEQYF